The T cell receptor beta chain described here comes from a study of breast tumors, draining lymph nodes, adjacent tissues. Points from the study as a whole: Tumor and nontumor repertoires were significantly more similar in luminal-like than in basal-like breast cancer. That most tumor T cells come from lymph nodes remained unproven. Most tumor T cells seemingly derive from lymph node, then expand in tumor. Tumor TCR diversity was below lymph nodes but above nontumor tissue.

Breast cancer patients provided tissue from their axillary draining lymph nodes. The CDR3 has 15 amino acids. Germline assignment: CDR1 SGHDT and CDR2 YYEEEE. V shed 3 bases and J 2 bases; nucleotides not matched to a gene: 6. Each CDR3 protein gets one entry after TCRdb re-called the multiplex PCR reads with MiXCR. The sample shows approximately 100,000 distinct CDR3 sequences, approximately 22% of them seen only once. Many counts were recorded for this clonotype. Its antigen remains unidentified. The sample consisted of axillary lymph node tissue. The rearrangement uses TRBV5-6 and TRBJ2-7, with TRBD2 matching 9 bases. This TCR came from a female donor with breast cancer. Some clones in this sample may be carry-over from other donors' samples. The CDR3: CASSSLAGLTYEQYF. The DNA for the CDR3 is TGTGCCAGCAGCTCGCTAGCGGGGCTGACCTACGAGCAGTACTTC.